This is a list of T cell receptor beta chains from one sample in a study of shared clonotypes between healthy human individuals. The assay was immunoSEQ multiplex PCR, and TCRdb's table has in-frame clones only and misses some. The data hold a few million clones, with 85% to 95% observed a single time. The sequencing input was naive CD4+ T cells sorted from blood. The source is a man younger than 30 in good health. CDR3s include the opening cysteine and the closing phenylalanine or tryptophan. D genes are given only for firm matches. Clone size is shown for a subset of rows, as once, few, many or a class of expanded clone.

. TRBJ2-3 TRBV21-1 16 . TGTGCCAGCAGCGTCCGACTAGCGGACCCCACAGATACGCAGTATTTT CASSVRLADPTDTQYF
. TRBJ2-7 TRBV9 15 TRBD2 TGTGCCAGCAGCGTAGGGACTAGCGGGACCTACGAGCAGTACTTC CASSVGTSGTYEQYF
. TRBJ2-1 TRBV7-2 16 . TGTGCCAGCAGTCAGCCCCGGGCCCAAATTTTCGATGAGCAGTTCTTC CASSQPRAQIFDEQFF
. TRBJ2-5 TRBV7-2 14 . TGTGCCAGCAGCTTACGGGGGAAGAGGGAGACCCAGTACTTC CASSLRGKRETQYF
. TRBJ2-3 TRBV2 12 . TGTGCCAGCAGCGCGACTGCAGATACGCAGTATTTT CASSATADTQYF
. TRBJ1-3 TRBV28 13 . TGTGCCAGCTGTCCATACTCTGGAAACACCATATATTTT CASCPYSGNTIYF
. TRBJ1-6 TRBV18 16 TRBD1 TGTGCCAGCTCACCGAATACAGGGGGCGTTAATTCACCCCTCCACTTT CASSPNTGGVNSPLHF
. TRBJ1-1 TRBV6-1 15 . TGTGCCAGCAGTGAAATAGTAACGGGGGGTGGTGAAGCTTTCTTT CASSEIVTGGGEAFF
. TRBJ1-1 TRBV30 14 . TGTGCCTGGAGCCCGGGCAGGGCCAACACTGAAGCTTTCTTT CAWSPGRANTEAFF
. TRBJ2-5 TRBV30 14 . TGTGCCTGGAGGCCAGGGTGGTACCAAGAGACCCAGTACTTC CAWRPGWYQETQYF
. TRBJ2-5 TRBV4-1 13 . TGCGCCAGCAGCCAGTGGGGGGCCGAGACCCAGTACTTC CASSQWGAETQYF
once TRBJ2-7 TRBV20-1 11 . TGCAGTGCTAAGGGAGATCTCGAGCAGTACTTC CSAKGDLEQYF
. TRBJ2-2 TRBV5-1 15 . TGCGCCAGCAGCTTAGAGGCACCGAACACCGGGGAGCTGTTTTTT CASSLEAPNTGELFF
. TRBJ1-5 TRBV6-1 14 . TGTGCCAGCAGTGAAGGGGGGCCCCGTCAGGCCCAGCATTTT CASSEGGPRQAQHF
. TRBJ2-2 TRBV19 16 TRBD2 TGTGCCAGTAGTATTGTGAGCGGGAGGGGCACCGGGGAGCTGTTTTTT CASSIVSGRGTGELFF
. TRBJ2-5 TRBV7-6 14 . TGTGCCAGCAGCACCACCCCGACCGGAGAGACCCAGTACTTC CASSTTPTGETQYF
. TRBJ2-5 TRBV19 14 TRBD2 TGTGCCAGTAGTCCCCTAGCGGGCGGGGAGACCCAGTACTTC CASSPLAGGETQYF
. TRBJ1-2 TRBV6-5 15 . TGTGCCAGCAGTTATAGAACCGCGCCCAACTATGGCTACACCTTC CASSYRTAPNYGYTF
. TRBJ2-1 TRBV14 15 TRBD2 TGTGCCAGCAGTTCCACAGCGGGGGGGTACAATGAGCAGTTCTTC CASSSTAGGYNEQFF
few TRBJ1-2 TRBV7-2 13 . TGTGCCAGCAGCAACATACACGGGGCGGGCTACACCTTC CASSNIHGAGYTF
. TRBJ2-1 TRBV5-1 17 . TGCGCCAGCAGCTTGGCCAAAGTTAGCGGAGCCGGGGATGAGCAGTTCTTC CASSLAKVSGAGDEQFF
once TRBJ1-4 TRBV6-6 15 TRBD1 TGTGCCAGCAGTTACCTTACAGGGGGCAAGGACAAACTGTTTTTT CASSYLTGGKDKLFF
. TRBJ2-1 TRBV4-1 15 . TGCGCCAGCAGCCAAGATCGAGTCTCCTACAATGAGCAGTTCTTC CASSQDRVSYNEQFF
. TRBJ1-1 TRBV19 15 TRBD1 TGTGCCAGTAGTAGGGACAGGGCGACGAGCACTGAAGCTTTCTTT CASSRDRATSTEAFF
. TRBJ1-6 TRBV7-9 14 TRBD1 TGTGCCAGCAGCAAGGGACAGGGGTCTTCACCCCTCCACTTT CASSKGQGSSPLHF
. TRBJ2-5 TRBV11-2 14 . TGTGCCAGCAGCTTAGCTGGACCGAGAGAGACCCAGTACTTC CASSLAGPRETQYF
. TRBJ1-5 TRBV7-8 13 . TGTGCCAGCAGCACCCCAGTTGGTCAGCCCCAGCATTTT CASSTPVGQPQHF
. TRBJ2-3 TRBV19 14 . TGTGCCAGCCTCTCGGGACGCGCACAGGATACGCAGTATTTT CASLSGRAQDTQYF
. TRBJ2-1 TRBV18 13 . TGTGCCAGCTCCCCCGAAGGTATCAATGAGCAGTTCTTC CASSPEGINEQFF
. TRBJ2-7 TRBV6-1 15 TRBD1 TGTGCCAGCAGTTCCGGACAGGGGACCTCCTACGAGCAGTACTTC CASSSGQGTSYEQYF
. TRBJ2-1 TRBV13 16 TRBD2 TGTGCCAGCAGCCTCCTAGCGGGAGCGATCTACAATGAGCAGTTCTTC CASSLLAGAIYNEQFF
. TRBJ2-5 TRBV4-3 15 TRBD1 TGCGCCAGCAGCCAAGGCATGACAGGGAAAGAGACCCAGTACTTC CASSQGMTGKETQYF
once TRBJ2-6 TRBV12-5 18 . TGTGCTAGTGGTTTGGTACAGAAAGGGGAGACTGGGGCCAACGTCCTGACTTTC CASGLVQKGETGANVLTF
. TRBJ2-2 TRBV2 14 . TGTGCCAGCAGTGGGTTTAGAAACACCGGGGAGCTGTTTTTT CASSGFRNTGELFF
. TRBJ2-5 TRBV7-2 14 . TGTGCCAGCAGCGCCCAGCTAGCAGCAGAGACCCAGTACTTC CASSAQLAAETQYF
. TRBJ1-6 TRBV27 17 TRBD1 TGTGCCAGCAGTTTTTACGCACCAGGGGGCGCGGATTCACCCCTCCACTTT CASSFYAPGGADSPLHF
. TRBJ2-7 TRBV29-1 12 . TGCAGCGTTCGGGACACGGCCTACGAGCAGTACTTC CSVRDTAYEQYF
. TRBJ2-4 TRBV10-1 13 . TGCGCCAGCAGTGACGCAGGGGGGGAGATTCAGTACTTC CASSDAGGEIQYF
. TRBJ2-3 TRBV2 16 TRBD2 TGTGCCAGCAGGGGGTCGGCGGGGGGAAGCACAGATACGCAGTATTTT CASRGSAGGSTDTQYF
. TRBJ2-2 TRBV5-6 19 TRBD1 TGTGCCAGCAGCCTTTACAGGGGGTCTGGTCGCGGGGACACCGGGGAGCTGTTTTTT CASSLYRGSGRGDTGELFF
. TRBJ2-5 TRBV4-1 15 TRBD1 TGCGCCAGCAGCCAAGATGGGCAGGGGGCAGAGACCCAGTACTTC CASSQDGQGAETQYF
. TRBJ2-7 TRBV6-5 15 TRBD1 TGTGCCAGCAGTTACGTACAGGGGTCGTCCTACGAGCAGTACTTC CASSYVQGSSYEQYF
. TRBJ2-4 TRBV2 16 . TGTGCCAGCAGTAAAGGGAACGGGGCGGGGCCAGACATTCAGTACTTC CASSKGNGAGPDIQYF
. TRBJ1-1 TRBV7-9 15 . TGTGCCAGCAGCTTAGTGGACAGAGCCTACACTGAAGCTTTCTTT CASSLVDRAYTEAFF
. TRBJ2-1 TRBV5-1 15 TRBD2 TGCGCCAGCAGCTTGGAAGGCGGGAGGGCCAATGAGCAGTTCTTC CASSLEGGRANEQFF
. TRBJ2-5 TRBV5-1 16 . TGCGCCAGCAGCTTGACCGGGACCCCGGTTGACGGAACCCAGTACTTC CASSLTGTPVDGTQYF
. TRBJ2-7 TRBV7-2 11 . TGTGCCAGCAGCTTACAGTACGAGCAGTACTTC CASSLQYEQYF
. TRBJ2-5 TRBV5-4 15 TRBD2 TGTGCCAGCAGCTTAGCGGGGGGCACCCAAGAGACCCAGTACTTC CASSLAGGTQETQYF
. TRBJ1-6 TRBV5-1 15 . TGCGCCAGCAGCTTAAACACAGGCAACAATTCACCCCTCCACTTT CASSLNTGNNSPLHF
few TRBJ2-1 TRBV7-2 11 . TGTGCCAGCAGCTTAGTCAATGAGCAGTTCTTC CASSLVNEQFF
few TRBJ1-1 TRBV5-1 13 . TGCGCCAGCAGCGAGGGATCGAACACTGAAGCTTTCTTT CASSEGSNTEAFF